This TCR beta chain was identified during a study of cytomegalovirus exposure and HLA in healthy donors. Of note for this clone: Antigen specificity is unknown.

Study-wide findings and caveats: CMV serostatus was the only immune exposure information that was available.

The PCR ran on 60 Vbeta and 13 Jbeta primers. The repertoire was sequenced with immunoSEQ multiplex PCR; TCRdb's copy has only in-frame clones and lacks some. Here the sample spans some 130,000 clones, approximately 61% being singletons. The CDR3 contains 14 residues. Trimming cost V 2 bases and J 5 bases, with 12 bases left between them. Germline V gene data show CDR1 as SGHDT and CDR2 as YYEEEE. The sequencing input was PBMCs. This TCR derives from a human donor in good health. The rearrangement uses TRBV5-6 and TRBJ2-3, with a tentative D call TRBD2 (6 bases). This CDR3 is CASSFLARGDTQYF. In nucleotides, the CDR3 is TGTGCCAGCAGCTTTTTAGCGCGGGGAGATACGCAGTATTTT. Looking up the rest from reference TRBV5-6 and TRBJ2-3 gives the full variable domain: DAGVTQSPTHLIKTRGQQVTLRCSPKSGHDTVSWYQQALGQGPQFIFQYYEEEERQRGNFPDRFSGHQFPNYSSELNVNALLLGDSALYLCASSFLARGDTQYFGPGTRLTVL.